This TCR beta chain was sequenced during a study of CD8 T cells in Susac syndrome. As to this clonotype: Its target is not known.

Overall study findings and caveats: When the CD4+ T cell repertoires of patients with Susac syndrome were examined, they did not show any clonal expansion.

0.5 to 1 ug RNA was reverse transcribed with random hexamers. TCRdb independently ran MiXCR on the immunoSEQ multiplex PCR reads; one entry per CDR3 protein. The data contain over 150,000 distinct CDR3 sequences, about 96% of them seen just once; the ten biggest clones take up around 0.12%. This CDR3 has 16 amino acids. Germline V CDR1 and CDR2: SGDLS, YYNGEE. Trimming took off 0 bases at V and 0 bases at J, with 11 bases between the two ends. The source of this sequence is a human donor with Susac syndrome. Material: CD4+ T cells from PBMCs. The V and J genes are TRBV9 and TRBJ2-3, with D tentatively TRBD1 (6 bases). CDR3 nucleotide sequence: TGTGCCAGCAGCGTAGAACAGGGCCTTAGCACAGATACGCAGTATTTT. Amino acid sequence: CASSVEQGLSTDTQYF.